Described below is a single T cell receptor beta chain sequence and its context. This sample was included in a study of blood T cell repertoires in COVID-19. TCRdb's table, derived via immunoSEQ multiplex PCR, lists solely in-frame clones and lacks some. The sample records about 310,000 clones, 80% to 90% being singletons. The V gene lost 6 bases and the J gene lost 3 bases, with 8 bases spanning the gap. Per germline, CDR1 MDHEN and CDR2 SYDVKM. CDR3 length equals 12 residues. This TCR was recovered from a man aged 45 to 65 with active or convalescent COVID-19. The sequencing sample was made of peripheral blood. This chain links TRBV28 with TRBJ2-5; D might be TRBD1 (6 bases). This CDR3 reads CASSHREETQYF. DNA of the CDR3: TGTGCCAGCAGCCACAGGGAAGAGACCCAGTACTTC.